This section outlines one T cell receptor (beta chain) sequence together with its context. Source study methods: Reference gene primer amplification gave estimated nucleated cell counts. Assay used: immunoSEQ multiplex PCR; TCRdb lists only in-frame clones, some missing. That table is the source of V, J and clone size, and D and trimming were worked out from the DNA. Found here are 100,000 or so clones, about four fifths of them singletons; the top ten hold 8.5% to 9.5%. The sample is drawn from a study of blood T cell repertoires in COVID-19. The overall study: Samples representing acute and convalescent COVID-19 were sourced from the United States, Italy and Spain. T cells, B-cell-depleted T cells, or PBMCs provided the cDNA or gDNA that served as material.

Germline assignment: CDR1 MNHEY and CDR2 SVGAGI. The CDR3 has 14 residues. Trimming shortened V by 6 bases and J by 3 bases, and 14 bases separated the two germline ends. The receptor was isolated from a woman aged 70 to 79 with acute or convalescent COVID-19. The sample was peripheral blood. The V gene is TRBV6-5, the J gene TRBJ1-1; a weak D match, TRBD1 (6 bases). CDR3 coding DNA: TGTGCCAGCAGCTACATAGGGGGGGACACTGAAGCTTTCTTT. It specifies CASSYIGGDTEAFF.